The rows below give T cell receptor beta chains drawn from one sample of a study of CD8 T cells in ankylosing spondylitis. TCRdb fed the 5' RACE reads into MiXCR, producing one record per CDR3 protein. The table shows around 770,000 distinct CDR3 sequences, with around 20% occurring only once. Material for sequencing was blood, either unsorted or a sorted T cell fraction (not recorded which). Every receptor here comes from a male donor with ankylosing spondylitis. Each CDR3 is given with its conserved first and last residue. The D gene is left open where the match is weak. Clone sizes are given selectively: once, few, many, or a class where the clone is expanded.

D gene	V gene	clone size	J gene	CDR3 protein	CDR3 DNA
-	TRBV7-2	-	TRBJ2-1	CASSFPGRYDEQFF	TGTGCCAGCAGCTTTCCCGGCCGGTACGATGAGCAGTTCTTC
-	TRBV5-5	-	TRBJ1-6	CASSLDQNSPLHF	TGTGCCAGCAGCTTGGACCAAAATTCACCCCTCCACTTT
-	TRBV29-1	-	TRBJ2-7	CSASTRGMSSYEQYF	TGCAGCGCCTCCACAAGGGGGATGAGCTCCTACGAGCAGTACTTC
-	TRBV20-1	-	TRBJ2-1	CSARDVSDRSYNEQFF	TGCAGTGCTAGAGATGTCAGCGACCGCTCCTACAATGAGCAGTTCTTC
-	TRBV5-1	-	TRBJ2-3	CASSLEFSDTQYF	TGCGCCAGCAGCTTGGAATTCTCGGATACGCAGTATTTT
-	TRBV4-3	many	TRBJ1-2	CASSQEYSRYGYTF	TGCGCCAGCAGCCAAGAATACAGTCGATATGGCTACACCTTC
-	TRBV21-1	-	TRBJ2-7	CASSKETGLYEQYF	TGTGCCAGCAGCAAAGAAACGGGCCTGTACGAGCAGTACTTC
TRBD2	TRBV7-9	few	TRBJ2-1	CASSYAGGDSYNEQFF	TGTGCCAGCAGCTACGCGGGGGGAGACTCCTACAATGAGCAGTTCTTC
-	TRBV30	few	TRBJ2-6	CAWSYSGANVLTF	TGTGCCTGGAGTTACTCTGGGGCCAACGTCCTGACTTTC
-	TRBV6-1	-	TRBJ2-1	CASRGSAYNEQFF	TGTGCCAGCAGGGGCTCAGCTTACAATGAGCAGTTCTTC
TRBD1	TRBV12-3/TRBV12-4	-	TRBJ1-1	CASSFSGTGGTEAFF	TGTGCCAGCAGTTTTTCCGGGACAGGGGGCACTGAAGCTTTCTTT
-	TRBV12-3/TRBV12-4	-	TRBJ2-7	CASSPPLSGSYEQYF	TGTGCCAGCAGCCCACCGTTGAGCGGCTCCTACGAGCAGTACTTC
TRBD2	TRBV12-3/TRBV12-4	few	TRBJ2-3	CASSLWTSGGTDTQYF	TGTGCCAGCAGTTTGTGGACTAGCGGGGGCACAGATACGCAGTATTTT
-	TRBV9	once	TRBJ2-5	CASSVEGDQETQYF	TGTGCCAGCAGCGTAGAGGGAGACCAAGAGACCCAGTACTTC
TRBD2	TRBV2	once	TRBJ2-1	CASSDTRGGLEEQFF	TGTGCCAGCAGTGACACGCGGGGGGGCTTAGAAGAGCAGTTCTTC
-	TRBV21-1	-	TRBJ2-5	CASSKAVRNQETQYF	TGTGCCAGCAGCAAAGCGGTACGGAACCAAGAGACCCAGTACTTC
-	TRBV7-2	-	TRBJ2-5	CASEQGRETQYF	TGTGCCAGCGAACAGGGAAGAGAGACCCAGTACTTC
TRBD1	TRBV7-8	few	TRBJ1-3	CASKGDREPGNTIYF	TGTGCCAGCAAGGGGGACAGGGAGCCCGGAAACACCATATATTTT
TRBD2	TRBV5-4	-	TRBJ2-3	CATMPAGGSTDTQYF	TGTGCCACCATGCCGGCGGGAGGGAGCACAGATACGCAGTATTTT
TRBD2	TRBV27	few	TRBJ2-7	CASSSGLANYEQYF	TGTGCCAGCAGTTCCGGACTAGCTAACTACGAGCAGTACTTC
TRBD2	TRBV7-2	-	TRBJ2-1	CASSPRDASGLYNEQFF	TGTGCCAGCAGCCCCCGAGATGCTAGCGGCCTCTACAATGAGCAGTTCTTC
-	TRBV9	few	TRBJ2-1	CASSVTAYNEQFF	TGTGCCAGCAGCGTAACGGCCTACAATGAGCAGTTCTTC
TRBD2	TRBV5-1	-	TRBJ2-5	CASSFGSGGGETQYF	TGCGCCAGCAGCTTCGGTAGCGGGGGAGGGGAGACCCAGTACTTC
-	TRBV20-1	-	TRBJ2-5	CSASRGADTRKTQYF	TGCAGTGCTAGTCGCGGGGCTGACACAAGGAAGACCCAGTACTTC
-	TRBV27	-	TRBJ2-7	CASSLLGMEQYF	TGTGCCAGCAGTTTATTAGGGATGGAGCAGTACTTC
TRBD2	TRBV7-9	-	TRBJ2-1	CASNEGGTSPGNEQFF	TGTGCCAGCAACGAGGGGGGGACTAGCCCGGGGAATGAGCAGTTCTTC
TRBD1	TRBV29-1	-	TRBJ2-7	CSVEGDRDFEQYF	TGCAGCGTTGAAGGGGACAGGGATTTTGAGCAGTACTTC
-	TRBV7-9	-	TRBJ2-2	CASSTWDHTGELFF	TGTGCCAGCAGCACCTGGGACCACACCGGGGAGCTGTTTTTT
-	TRBV4-3	-	TRBJ2-3	CASSQEGYITDTQYF	TGCGCCAGCAGCCAAGAAGGCTATATCACAGATACGCAGTATTTT